This passage covers 9 T cell receptor beta chains from one sample sequenced in a study of T cell responses to AZD1222 COVID-19 vaccine. TCRdb's table, derived via immunoSEQ multiplex PCR, lists solely in-frame clones and lacks some. This table holds some 120,000 clones, around 90% found once. The source was peripheral blood, collected on day 0 of MenACWY control vaccination. All receptors come from an adult in good health.

V and J are TRBV19 and TRBJ2-4, with 7 nucleotides matching TRBD1. J was trimmed by 9 bases and V by 5 bases; bases with no gene match: 10. Looked up from germline, CDR1 is LNHDA and CDR2 is SQIVND (reference sequence). The CDR3 is 14 amino acids. The CDR3 is CASSGEGTVSIQYF. The CDR3 nucleotides are TGTGCCAGTAGTGGTGAGGGGACAGTAAGCATTCAGTACTTC.

The chain recombines TRBV5-1 with TRBJ2-3; 7 bases are a match to TRBD2. CDR3 length: 14 residues. Trimming at V came to 1 base and at J to 5 bases, leaving 4 bases not matched to a gene. CDR1 is SGHRS, CDR2 YFSETQ, per germline. The CDR3 spells CASSLSVAGDTQYF. Here the CDR3 DNA reads TGCGCCAGCAGCTTGTCGGTAGCGGGAGATACGCAGTATTTT. Full variable domain (outside the CDR3, taken from reference TRBV5-1 and TRBJ2-3): KAGVTQTPRYLIKTRGQQVTLSCSPISGHRSVSWYQQTPGQGLQFLFEYFSETQRNKGNFPGRFSGRQFSNSRSEMNVSTLELGDSALYLCASSLSVAGDTQYFGPGTRLTVL.

The rearrangement links TRBV5-4 to TRBJ2-2, with a weak D call TRBD2 (5 bases). The CDR3 has 16 amino acids. CDR1 and CDR2 (germline): SGHNT, YYREEE (reference sequence). Trimming cost V 4 bases and J 6 bases, with 19 bases left between them. The CDR3 DNA is TGTGCCAGCAGCGCGGGCGCAGGATCTCCACCCGGGGAGCTGTTTTTT. Residues: CASSAGAGSPPGELFF. Filled out from reference TRBV5-4 and TRBJ2-2, the complete variable domain reads ETGVTQSPTHLIKTRGQQVTLRCSSQSGHNTVSWYQQALGQGPQFIFQYYREEENGRGNFPPRFSGLQFPNYSSELNVNALELDDSALYLCASSAGAGSPPGELFFGEGSRLTVL.

This chain links TRBV5-8 with TRBJ1-5, with 11 bases fitting TRBD1. V shed 4 bases, J shed 3 bases, and the junction held 6 bases outside the gene matches. This CDR3 region has 16 residues. Germline V gene sequence: CDR1 SGHTS, CDR2 YDEGEE. For the CDR3, the DNA is TGTGCCAGCAGCATCGGACAGGGGGCCTCCAATCAGCCCCAGCATTTT. This codes for CASSIGQGASNQPQHF.

The rearrangement uses TRBV11-2 and TRBJ2-6; the match to TRBD1 covers 7 bases. This CDR3 spans 18 amino acids. The V segment lost 5 bases and the J segment 0 bases; nucleotides outside the gene matches: 10. Germline V lookup: CDR1 SGHAT, CDR2 FQNNGV. The CDR3 sequence is CASSLTDRVFSGANVLTF. The CDR3 nucleotides read TGTGCCAGCAGCCTTACTGACAGGGTTTTCTCTGGGGCCAACGTCCTGACTTTC.

The rearrangement uses TRBV9 and TRBJ2-1; either TRBD1 or TRBD2 may fit D (6 bases each). Germline V gene lookup returns CDR1 SGDLS and CDR2 YYNGEE. The length of the CDR3 is 14 residues. V lost 0 bases, J lost 6 bases, and 10 bases lay in between. The CDR3 bases are TGTGCCAGCAGCGTAGGGACGGGGGCCAATGAGCAGTTCTTC. Translating it yields CASSVGTGANEQFF.

The rearrangement uses TRBV5-1 and TRBJ1-3; D is uncertain. V lost 0 bases and J lost 3, with 4 bases in between. From germline, CDR1 is SGHRS and CDR2 YFSETQ. The CDR3 totals 13 residues. CDR3 amino acids: CASSLGSGNTIYF. The CDR3 coding sequence is TGCGCCAGCAGCTTGGGCAGTGGAAACACCATATATTTT.

The rearrangement uses TRBV24-1 and TRBJ2-5; no clear D gene. Germline assignment: CDR1 KGHDR and CDR2 SFDVKD. V lost 3 bases and J 4 bases, leaving 11 bases between the germline ends. This CDR3 has 14 residues. Here the CDR3 reads CATSDTAGAETQYF. As DNA, the CDR3 is TGTGCCACCAGTGATACGGCAGGCGCAGAGACCCAGTACTTC.

The chain carries TRBV6-5 and TRBJ2-7; 9 bases are shared with TRBD2. V was pared by 10 bases and J by 0 bases, with 4 bases of the junction left unmatched. The CDR3 is made up of 13 amino acids. Germline-derived CDR1 and CDR2 are MNHEY and SVGAGI. CDR3 protein: CATGLAPSYEQYF. The CDR3 DNA reads TGTGCCACCGGACTAGCGCCCTCCTACGAGCAGTACTTC.